The next 7 T cell receptor beta chains were all read from a single sample in a study of OX40 agonist ivuxolimab in advanced cancers. TCRdb's copy holds only in-frame clones and misses some; the assay was immunoSEQ multiplex PCR. The data show about 46,000 clones, 65% to 85% seen once. The specimen comprised CD4+ or CD8+ T cells sorted from blood, sampled in a trial of the OX40 agonist ivuxolimab. The receptors were sampled from an adult with an advanced solid tumor such as melanoma, head and neck, liver or kidney cancer.

This clone was recorded a few times. The chain carries TRBV2 and TRBJ1-1, with no clear D. Trimming removed 6 bases at V and 5 bases at J, with 19 bases between. CDR1 and CDR2 from the germline V gene are SNHLY and FYNNEI. The CDR3 loop spans 15 amino acids. The CDR3 loop reads CASREKGWGGTEAFF. In nucleotides, the CDR3 is TGTGCCAGCAGGGAAAAAGGGTGGGGAGGAACTGAAGCTTTCTTT.

V and J are TRBV7-8 and TRBJ2-7; TRBD2 might be the D (5 bases). Per germline, CDR1 SGHVS and CDR2 FQNEAQ. CDR3 length: 18 residues. Trimming left V 0 bases short and J 0 bases short, with 18 bases between. This CDR3 is CASSLASRSGRSSYEQYF. In DNA form, the CDR3 reads TGTGCCAGCAGCTTAGCTTCGCGGAGCGGCCGTAGCTCCTACGAGCAGTACTTC.

V and J are TRBV5-3 and TRBJ1-2, with unresolved D. TRBV5-3 is annotated as an ORF whose role is uncertain. The V end lost 8 bases, the J end lost 5 bases, and 16 bases lay between the germline ends. This CDR3 spans 13 amino acids. DNA of the CDR3: TGTGCCAGCAGCCAGGAGAGTCTGTATGGCTACACCTTC. Translation: CASSQESLYGYTF.

This clone was seen just once. The same CDR3 is also encoded by other DNA sequences in this sample. This rearrangement joins TRBV30 to TRBJ2-5; D gene uncertain. This CDR3 has 13 amino acids. V was cut by 5 bases and J by 5 bases, with 15 bases left in between. Germline CDR1 GTSNPN, CDR2 SVGIG (reference sequence). The chain's CDR3 is CAWGNGLRETQYF. Here the CDR3 DNA reads TGTGCCTGGGGGAATGGGCTTCGGGAGACCCAGTACTTC.

In nucleotides, the CDR3 is TGTGCCAGCAGCCGCTCGGAAGATACGCAGTATTTT. Protein sequence: CASSRSEDTQYF. The J gene is TRBJ2-3, the V gene TRBV5-6; unclear D gene. The germline CDR1 and CDR2 sequences are SGHDT and YYEEEE. V lost 4 bases to trimming and J lost 5 bases, with 8 bases between them. CDR3 size: 12 residues. The whole variable domain, remainder taken from reference TRBV5-6 and TRBJ2-3, is DAGVTQSPTHLIKTRGQQVTLRCSPKSGHDTVSWYQQALGQGPQFIFQYYEEEERQRGNFPDRFSGHQFPNYSSELNVNALLLGDSALYLCASSRSEDTQYFGPGTRLTVL.

As DNA, the CDR3 is TGCGCCAGCAGCTTGGAGAGCAATCAGCCCCAGCATTTT. This gives the protein CASSLESNQPQHF. V usage is TRBV5-1 and J usage is TRBJ1-5; D gene uncertain. Germline loops: CDR1 SGHRS, CDR2 YFSETQ. The CDR3 length is 13 residues. Trimming shortened V by 0 bases and J by 1 base, and 2 bases separated the two germline ends. The full variable domain, completed using reference TRBV5-1 and TRBJ1-5, is KAGVTQTPRYLIKTRGQQVTLSCSPISGHRSVSWYQQTPGQGLQFLFEYFSETQRNKGNFPGRFSGRQFSNSRSEMNVSTLELGDSALYLCASSLESNQPQHFGDGTRLSIL.

The chain employs TRBV6-6 and TRBJ2-2; 7 bases match TRBD1. Germline V CDR1 and CDR2: MNHNY, SVGAGI (reference sequence). V trimming: 5 bases; J trimming: 6 bases; junction bases outside the gene matches: 12. This CDR3 has 16 residues. The CDR3 nucleotides read TGTGCCAGCAGTCAAAGGGACAGCACCCTAGCCGGGGAGCTGTTTTTT. As protein: CASSQRDSTLAGELFF.